The T cell receptor beta chain described here comes from a study of blood T cell repertoires in COVID-19. Study details: The United States, Italy and Spain supplied acute and convalescent COVID-19 samples.

Adults between about 18 and 95 years of age took part from under 30 US areas. Cohort placement rested on clinical history that participants reported themselves. As originally analysed: Nucleated cell counts were estimated from reference gene primer amplification. Assay used: immunoSEQ multiplex PCR; TCRdb lists only in-frame clones, some missing. Clonal size and the V and J genes are those of that table, whereas D and trimming came from the DNA. There are approximately 250,000 clones in the sample; around 88% occur only once, and roughly 1.2% lies in the top ten. The sequence was collected from a woman between 35 and 50 years old with acute COVID-19. The sample taken for sequencing was PBMCs or T cells enriched from blood (not recorded which).

The CDR3 region is CASRPGTFLAGYTF. The DNA for the CDR3 is TGTGCCAGCAGACCCGGGACTTTTTTGGCTGGCTACACCTTC. The chain combines TRBV5-8 with TRBJ1-2; D is perhaps TRBD1 (5 bases). V dropped 5 bases and J dropped 7 bases, with 18 bases sitting between them. The CDR3 contains 14 residues. Germline CDR1 and CDR2: SGHTS and YDEGEE.